This T cell receptor beta chain is drawn from a study of T cell repertoires in cytomegalovirus infection. Study-level findings and limits: Based on cumulative public TCR beta family frequency, carriers of CMV plus the relevant HLA were identified. The ex vivo response was dominated by HLA-C-restricted CMV-specific TCR beta clonotypes.

Remarks on this clonotype: Its matching antigen is unknown. A read error is likely, as this CDR3 ends without the conserved phenylalanine or tryptophan.

Trimming cost V 5 bases and J 3 bases; bases outside gene matches: 11. The germline V gene encodes CDR1 SGHTA and CDR2 FQGNSA. The CDR3 is made up of 17 amino acids. TCRdb called the reads again in MiXCR, with one record for every CDR3 protein. The top ten clones hold 11% to 15% of a sample with around 300,000 distinct CDR3 sequences, about a quarter of them seen once. This sequence joins TRBV7-2 and TRBJ2-1; 9 bases are shared with TRBD2. The receptor was isolated from a human donor in good health (CMV status not recorded). Some clones in this sample may be carry-over from other donors' samples. Source material: PBMCs. The CDR3 DNA reads as TGTGCCAGCAGCCCCCGACGAGCGGGAGGCCTCTACAATGAGCAGTTCTGC. It encodes CASSPRRAGGLYNEQFC.